The 11 T cell receptor beta chains in this list originate from one sample, sequenced in a study of cytomegalovirus exposure and HLA in healthy donors. PCR amplification relied on 60 Vbeta primers (plus 13 Jbeta primers). The repertoire was sequenced with immunoSEQ multiplex PCR; TCRdb's copy has only in-frame clones and lacks some. The sample carries 150,000 or so clones, over 75% recorded once. Sample: PBMCs. Every receptor here comes from a male donor in good health and CMV-seropositive.

The chain has TRBV6-1 and TRBJ1-2; D is ambiguous. Germline CDR1 MNHNS, CDR2 SASEGT. With 0 bases removed from V and 2 bases from J, the gap between germline ends came to 10 bases. The CDR3 is made up of 15 amino acids. In nucleotides, the CDR3 is TGTGCCAGCAGTGAAGCGCGGAACCGGAACTATGGCTACACCTTC. Translation: CASSEARNRNYGYTF.

The V and J genes are TRBV7-9 and TRBJ2-3, with 14 bases aligning to TRBD2. With V trimmed by 5 bases and J by 0 bases, 10 bases remained unmatched. Germline V lookup: CDR1 SEHNR, CDR2 FQNEAQ (reference sequence). The CDR3 extends over 19 amino acids. CDR3 residues: CASSPGLAGGIVSTDTQYF. The CDR3 DNA reads TGTGCCAGCAGCCCAGGACTAGCGGGGGGTATCGTTAGCACAGATACGCAGTATTTT. Full variable domain (remainder filled in from reference TRBV7-9 and TRBJ2-3): DTGVSQNPRHKITKRGQNVTFRCDPISEHNRLYWYRQTLGQGPEFLTYFQNEAQLEKSRLLSDRFSAERPKGSFSTLEIQRTEQGDSAMYLCASSPGLAGGIVSTDTQYFGPGTRLTVL.

The chain combines TRBV12-5 with TRBJ1-1; D is ambiguous. The germline gives CDR1 LGHNT, CDR2 FRNRAP. Trimming shortened V by 8 bases and J by 6 bases, and 10 bases separated the two germline ends. This CDR3 spans 11 amino acids. The CDR3 protein is CASPARAEAFF. The CDR3 bases are TGTGCTAGTCCCGCCCGGGCTGAAGCTTTCTTT.

The chain recombines TRBV30 with TRBJ1-5, with D possibly matching TRBD1 (6 bases). The CDR3 has 12 residues. Trimming pared 4 bases from V and 6 bases from J, leaving 10 bases between. The germline V gene has CDR1 GTSNPN and CDR2 SVGIG (reference sequence). CDR3 protein: CAWNLRGQPQHF. The CDR3 DNA reads as TGTGCCTGGAACCTCAGGGGTCAGCCCCAGCATTTT. The whole variable domain, remainder taken from reference TRBV30 and TRBJ1-5, is SQTIHQWPATLVQPVGSPLSLECTVEGTSNPNLYWYRQAAGRGLQLLFYSVGIGQISSEVPQNLSASRPQDRQFILSSKKLLLSDSGFYLCAWNLRGQPQHFGDGTRLSIL.

This clone was observed a handful of times. The chain uses TRBV2 and TRBJ1-2; TRBD1 agrees at 9 bases. Looked up from germline, CDR1 is SNHLY and CDR2 is FYNNEI. Trimming took 5 bases from V and 13 from J; bases not matched to a gene: 11. This CDR3 contains 13 residues. The CDR3 DNA reads TGTGCCAGCAGTTCCCGGGACAGGGAAAGTTCCACCTTC. Translating gives CASSSRDRESSTF.

This clone was detected a few times. J is TRBJ2-3 and V is TRBV13, with a possible D match to TRBD1 (8 bases). Trimming removed 5 bases from V and 1 base from J, with 19 bases in between. CDR1 and CDR2 (germline): PRHDT, FYEKMQ (reference sequence). This CDR3 spans 17 amino acids. The CDR3 loop reads CASSPEGGGQGTDTQYF. The CDR3 coding sequence is TGTGCCAGCAGCCCCGAAGGGGGGGGACAGGGCACAGATACGCAGTATTTT.

The CDR3 protein is CASSFGTSGGAGADTQYF. The CDR3 bases are TGCGCCAGCAGCTTCGGGACTAGCGGGGGGGCCGGGGCAGATACGCAGTATTTT. V usage is TRBV5-1 and J usage is TRBJ2-3; the match to TRBD2 covers 16 bases. V lost 2 bases to trimming and J lost 4 bases; unmatched junction nucleotides: 7. Germline values: CDR1 SGHRS, CDR2 YFSETQ. This CDR3 has 18 amino acids.

The chain is built from TRBV6-5 and TRBJ1-6; the D is unclear. The ends were cut back, 4 bases at V and 10 bases at J, with 11 bases in the middle. CDR3 length equals 13 residues. From germline, CDR1 is MNHEY and CDR2 SVGAGI. CDR3 sequence reads: CASSLGESSPLHF. CDR3 coding DNA: TGTGCCAGCAGTTTAGGAGAGAGCTCACCCCTCCACTTT.

The chain combines TRBV5-1 with TRBJ1-2; D unresolved. This CDR3 has 15 residues. The germline gives CDR1 SGHRS, CDR2 YFSETQ. With 0 bases removed from V and 1 base from J, the gap between germline ends came to 10 bases. CDR3 nucleotides: TGCGCCAGCAGCTTGGGAACTAACCATAACTATGGCTACACCTTC. This codes for CASSLGTNHNYGYTF.

This clone occurred a few times. CDR3 amino acids: CASSLTGPGQEYEQYF. CDR3 DNA sequence: TGTGCCAGCAGCTTAACCGGCCCGGGACAGGAGTACGAGCAGTACTTC. The chain uses TRBV7-9 and TRBJ2-7, with 8 bases lining up with TRBD1. Germline V gene sequence: CDR1 SEHNR, CDR2 FQNEAQ (reference sequence). J gave up 4 bases and V 2 bases, and 10 bases lay outside the gene matches. This CDR3 region has 16 residues.

The chain employs TRBV15 and TRBJ1-2; D is possibly TRBD1 (6 bases). V was cut by 1 base and J by 4 bases, with 16 bases left in between. The germline gives CDR1 LNHNV, CDR2 YYDKDF (reference sequence). This CDR3 has 16 amino acids. The CDR3 DNA sequence: TGTGCCACCAGCAGAGGAGGGGGGGCCAATGGCTATGGCTACACCTTC. It is translated as CATSRGGGANGYGYTF.